This T cell receptor (beta chain) is drawn from a study of shared clonotypes between healthy human individuals. Background on the study: Each donor had three CD4 naive, three CD4 memory, two CD8 naive and one CD8 memory plate. General study points: A generally larger estimated richness was seen in naive subsets than in memory subsets.

Worth noting for this clone: Its antigen is unknown.

Sequenced by immunoSEQ multiplex PCR; TCRdb stores in-frame clones only, minus some. The sample has about 2.1 million clones, roughly 93% seen once; the top ten hold roughly 1.7%. Germline V gene lookup returns CDR1 SGHAT and CDR2 FQNNGV. Trimming removed 4 bases at V and 2 bases at J, with 12 bases between. The CDR3 has 15 amino acids. Naive-designated CD8 cells lacked CD45RO, were positively enriched for CCR7, and omitted terminally differentiated effector memory CD45RA+ cells. The chain couples TRBV11-2 to TRBJ2-1; D is unclear. The sequenced sample was naive CD8+ T cells from PBMCs. This TCR derives from a man in his late teens or twenties in good health. Some clones in this sample may be carry-over from other donors' samples. The CDR3 DNA is TGTGCCAGCAGCTCCCATCCCGGACCCTACAATGAGCAGTTCTTC. It translates to CASSSHPGPYNEQFF.